Presented here are 16 T cell receptor beta chains from one specimen sequenced in a study of T cell responses to AZD1222 COVID-19 vaccine. The assay was immunoSEQ multiplex PCR, and TCRdb's table has in-frame clones only and misses some. The sample lists about 150,000 clones; roughly 90% were seen once. This specimen consisted of peripheral blood, obtained 28 days after the second AZD1222 dose. The origin of the receptors is an adult who received the AZD1222 COVID-19 vaccine.

The chain employs TRBV28 and TRBJ1-1; no clear D. The CDR3 is 15 residues long. V was clipped by 4 bases and J by 0 bases, with 12 bases between them. Germline V gene sequence: CDR1 MDHEN, CDR2 SYDVKM. The CDR3 DNA sequence: TGTGCCAGCAGTTCCAACAGAAAGATGAACACTGAAGCTTTCTTT. As protein: CASSSNRKMNTEAFF.

This chain connects TRBV5-4 to TRBJ2-7; 7 positions agree with TRBD1. V gave up 4 bases and J gave up 3 bases; unmatched junction bases: 7. There are 14 residues in the CDR3. Germline V lookup: CDR1 SGHNT, CDR2 YYREEE (reference sequence). The CDR3 reads CASSGNAGGYEQYF. The CDR3 DNA sequence: TGTGCCAGCAGCGGGAATGCAGGGGGCTACGAGCAGTACTTC.

In its sample, this clone was seen a few times. The chain combines TRBV29-1 with TRBJ2-7; D may be TRBD1 (5 bases). The CDR3 runs 13 residues. V dropped 1 base and J dropped 2 bases, with 9 bases sitting between them. Looked up from germline, CDR1 is SQVTM and CDR2 is ANQGSEA. This chain's CDR3 is CSVEGSGTYEQYF. CDR3 DNA sequence: TGCAGCGTTGAAGGATCAGGGACCTACGAGCAGTACTTC.

The chain uses TRBV7-2 and TRBJ2-1, with D tentatively TRBD1 (5 bases). Germline CDR1 and CDR2: SGHTA and FQGNSA. V gave up 6 bases and J gave up 0 bases, with 12 bases separating them. The CDR3 has 15 residues. The CDR3 region has the DNA TGTGCCAGCAGGGGGCCCCGTAGCTCCTACAATGAGCAGTTCTTC. This sequence encodes CASRGPRSSYNEQFF.

The chain employs TRBV5-1 and TRBJ2-3; 11 bases align to TRBD2. The CDR3 is 17 residues long. Germline V lookup: CDR1 SGHRS, CDR2 YFSETQ. Trimming took 0 bases from V and 1 from J; bases not matched to a gene: 4. This CDR3 is CASSLALSGRGTDTQYF. The DNA of the CDR3 is TGCGCCAGCAGCTTGGCCCTTAGCGGGAGGGGCACAGATACGCAGTATTTT.

CDR3 DNA: TGTGCCAGCAGTGAAGTAGTTGGGAGGGGTTGGACAGGGGTTAACCACGAGCAGTACTTC. Translation: CASSEVVGRGWTGVNHEQYF. The genes are TRBV6-1 and TRBJ2-7; 9 nucleotides match TRBD1. J gave up 5 bases and V 1 base, and 21 bases lay outside the gene matches. The CDR3 spans 20 residues. CDR1 MNHNS and CDR2 SASEGT come from the germline V gene.

This chain links TRBV5-1 with TRBJ2-3; D may match TRBD1 or TRBD2 (7 bases each). Trimming cost V 2 bases and J 2 bases, with 15 bases left between them. The germline gives CDR1 SGHRS, CDR2 YFSETQ. The CDR3 has 16 amino acids. CDR3 DNA sequence: TGCGCCAGCAGCTTAAGGGGGCGGGAGAACACAGATACGCAGTATTTT. Its translation: CASSLRGRENTDTQYF.

This chain uses TRBV5-4 with TRBJ2-6, with a weak D call TRBD1 (5 bases). V was trimmed by 4 bases and J by 2 bases, leaving 13 bases between them. Per germline, CDR1 SGHNT and CDR2 YYREEE (reference sequence). The CDR3 extends over 16 amino acids. This chain's CDR3 is CASSLDSFPGANVLTF. Written as DNA, the CDR3 is TGTGCCAGCAGCCTCGACAGCTTCCCTGGGGCCAACGTCCTGACTTTC. Using reference TRBV5-4 and TRBJ2-6 for the parts outside the CDR3, the full variable domain is ETGVTQSPTHLIKTRGQQVTLRCSSQSGHNTVSWYQQALGQGPQFIFQYYREEENGRGNFPPRFSGLQFPNYSSELNVNALELDDSALYLCASSLDSFPGANVLTFGAGSRLTVL.

V gene TRBV5-1 combines with J gene TRBJ1-1; D is possibly TRBD1 (5 bases). The CDR3 totals 15 residues. V lost 0 bases and J lost 3, with 12 bases in between. Germline CDR1 SGHRS, CDR2 YFSETQ. CDR3 in DNA: TGCGCCAGCAGCTTGGGAGGGGCCCAGGACACTGAAGCTTTCTTT. It yields the protein CASSLGGAQDTEAFF.

This chain connects TRBV11-3 to TRBJ2-2; tentatively, D is TRBD2 (6 bases). The CDR3 is 14 residues long. The germline gives CDR1 SGHNT, CDR2 YENEEA. V lost 1 base, J lost 7 bases, and 10 bases lay in between. This CDR3 is CASSLVRGDGELFF. In DNA, the CDR3 is TGTGCCAGCAGCTTAGTGCGGGGAGACGGGGAGCTGTTTTTT.

The chain employs TRBV2 and TRBJ1-1, with D unclear. V lost 6 bases, J lost 2 bases, and 7 bases lay in between. Per germline, CDR1 SNHLY and CDR2 FYNNEI. This CDR3 contains 12 residues. The CDR3 DNA follows: TGTGCCAGCAGCCAGTACAACACTGAAGCTTTCTTT. It specifies CASSQYNTEAFF. The full variable domain, rest sourced from reference TRBV2 and TRBJ1-1, is EPEVTQTPSHQVTQMGQEVILRCVPISNHLYFYWYRQILGQKVEFLVSFYNNEISEKSEIFDDQFSVERPDGSNFTLKIRSTKLEDSAMYFCASSQYNTEAFFGQGTRLTVV.

V is TRBV2 and J is TRBJ2-7, with 7 nucleotides matching TRBD2. Trimming cost V 6 bases and J 0 bases; bases outside gene matches: 11. From germline, CDR1 is SNHLY and CDR2 FYNNEI. This CDR3 is built from 16 residues. The CDR3 DNA is TGTGCCAGCAGGGCGACCGGACTAGGACCCTCCTACGAGCAGTACTTC. This translates into CASRATGLGPSYEQYF. Supplemented by reference TRBV2 and TRBJ2-7, the full variable domain reads EPEVTQTPSHQVTQMGQEVILRCVPISNHLYFYWYRQILGQKVEFLVSFYNNEISEKSEIFDDQFSVERPDGSNFTLKIRSTKLEDSAMYFCASRATGLGPSYEQYFGPGTRLTVT.

The chain recombines TRBV6-6 with TRBJ2-7; D uncertain. The V and J ends lost 0 bases and 4 bases respectively, with 7 bases between them. CDR3 length equals 13 residues. Germline loops: CDR1 MNHNY, CDR2 SVGAGI (reference sequence). The CDR3 DNA is TGTGCCAGCAGTTACTCCAAGGGATACGAGCAGTACTTC. Translating it yields CASSYSKGYEQYF.

The chain employs TRBV28 and TRBJ2-7, with D perhaps TRBD2 (6 bases). The CDR3 sequence is 14 residues long. Per the germline V gene, CDR1 is MDHEN and CDR2 is SYDVKM. The V end was cut by 3 bases, the J end by 3 bases, with 12 bases between. The CDR3 spells CASSFGGIIYEQYF. The CDR3 DNA reads TGTGCCAGCAGTTTTGGGGGGATAATCTACGAGCAGTACTTC. Full variable domain (remainder filled in from reference TRBV28 and TRBJ2-7): DVKVTQSSRYLVKRTGEKVFLECVQDMDHENMFWYRQDPGLGLRLIYFSYDVKMKEKGDIPEGYSVSREKKERFSLILESASTNQTSMYLCASSFGGIIYEQYFGPGTRLTVT.

The J gene is TRBJ1-5, the V gene TRBV12-5; D is uncertain. There are 14 residues in the CDR3. The ends were cut back, 0 bases at V and 4 bases at J, with 7 bases in the middle. Looked up from germline, CDR1 is LGHNT and CDR2 is FRNRAP. The CDR3 reads CASGLVMGNQPQHF. CDR3 bases: TGTGCTAGTGGTTTGGTAATGGGAAATCAGCCCCAGCATTTT.

The J gene is TRBJ1-4, the V gene TRBV19, with 7 bases that match TRBD1. CDR3 length: 17 amino acids. V trimming: 0 bases; J trimming: 8 bases; junction bases outside the gene matches: 12. CDR1 and CDR2 (germline): LNHDA, SQIVND (reference sequence). CDR3 in DNA: TGTGCCAGTAGTATAGATCTCTCACAGGGGTATCAGGAAAAACTGTTTTTT. Translation: CASSIDLSQGYQEKLFF.